This record looks at one T cell receptor beta chain sequence and its context. Antigen: not known. Each individual donor underwent a draw of about 9.9 milliliters of peripheral blood. Trimming pared 6 bases from V and 1 base from J, leaving 9 bases between. The CDR3 runs 13 residues. In germline, CDR1 is MGHDK, CDR2 SYGVNS. This entry belongs to a study of blood T cells in healthy people across ages. Across the whole study: Template switching retrieved approximately one barcoded beta molecule for each two T cells.

The use of a sample-barcoded 5' primer and a J-beta primer mix characterized a second PCR of roughly 6 to 11 cycles. A template-switch adaptor that had 12 random nucleotides put a tag on each cDNA molecule. TCRdb called the 5' RACE reads again in MiXCR, with one record for every CDR3 protein. The sample holds some 640,000 distinct CDR3 sequences, more than 40% seen once. Findings of the study overall: Diversity estimates drawn from one million T cells were deemed underestimates.

The chain has TRBV25-1 and TRBJ1-1; D unresolved. The clonotype comes from a woman between 55 and 75 years old in good health. Sequenced sample: blood. CDR3 region: CASSPAENTEAFF. The DNA for the CDR3 is TGTGCCAGCAGCCCCGCTGAGAACACTGAAGCTTTCTTT.